A selection of T cell receptor beta chains follows, all from one sample in a study of shared clonotypes between healthy human individuals. Sequencing was performed with immunoSEQ multiplex PCR; in TCRdb, only in-frame clones are kept and a portion is missing. The table has approximately 320,000 clones, roughly 84% seen once. The sequenced sample consisted of memory CD8+ T cells sorted from blood. These receptors were collected from a man younger than 35 in good health. The CDR3 runs from the conserved cysteine through the conserved F or W. D genes are given only for firm matches. For some rows the clone size is stated as once, few or many, or as a class when expanded; others skip it.

V: TRBV6-5
size: -
D: -
J: TRBJ1-1
DNA: TGTGCCAGCAGCCTCGACGTGGGGTCTGAAGCTTTCTTT
CDR3: CASSLDVGSEAFF

V: TRBV6-1
size: once
D: -
J: TRBJ1-3
DNA: TGTGCCAGCAGTGAAGCGCTTGACTCCGGGAGGGGAAACACCATATATTTT
CDR3: CASSEALDSGRGNTIYF

V: TRBV5-6
size: -
D: -
J: TRBJ2-7
DNA: TGTGCCAGCAGCTTGGAACAGGGAGCTATCCTTTCCTACGAGCAGTACTTC
CDR3: CASSLEQGAILSYEQYF

V: TRBV7-9
size: -
D: -
J: TRBJ1-5
DNA: TGTGCCAGCAGCTTAATTGAGGGGGGCGAGAATCAGCCCCAGCATTTT
CDR3: CASSLIEGGENQPQHF

V: TRBV7-9
size: -
D: -
J: TRBJ1-4
DNA: TGTGCCAGCAGCCAGGCGACAACTAATGAAAAACTGTTTTTT
CDR3: CASSQATTNEKLFF

V: TRBV28
size: once
D: -
J: TRBJ1-2
DNA: TGTGCCAGCAGCTGGGGTTCTATCGACTATGGCTACACCTTC
CDR3: CASSWGSIDYGYTF

V: TRBV9
size: -
D: TRBD1
J: TRBJ1-4
DNA: TGTGCCAGCAGCCCGACAGGGGGCGGGGGTGAAAAACTGTTTTTT
CDR3: CASSPTGGGGEKLFF

V: TRBV7-2
size: -
D: -
J: TRBJ1-4
DNA: TGTGCCAGCAGGAAAGGGATGTCAAGTAATGAAAAACTGTTTTTT
CDR3: CASRKGMSSNEKLFF

V: TRBV13
size: few
D: TRBD1
J: TRBJ2-7
DNA: TGTGCCAGCAGCGCCCAGGGGGCCCCACGTGGCGAGCAGTACTTC
CDR3: CASSAQGAPRGEQYF

V: TRBV19
size: -
D: -
J: TRBJ2-1
DNA: TGTGCCAGTAGTATTAATTGGAGTGAGCAGTTCTTC
CDR3: CASSINWSEQFF

V: TRBV7-7
size: -
D: TRBD1
J: TRBJ2-1
DNA: TGTGCTAGCAGCAAGAAACCGGGACAGGTGTACAATGAGCAGTTCTTC
CDR3: CASSKKPGQVYNEQFF

V: TRBV4-3
size: once
D: -
J: TRBJ1-1
DNA: TGCGCCAGCAGCTCCTCCCAGGGGATTGAAGCTTTCTTT
CDR3: CASSSSQGIEAFF

V: TRBV4-3
size: -
D: -
J: TRBJ2-5
DNA: TGCGCCAGCAGCCAAGGGGGCGGAGCGGGAGAGACCCAGTACTTC
CDR3: CASSQGGGAGETQYF

V: TRBV19
size: -
D: -
J: TRBJ2-2
DNA: TGTGCCAGTAGCCCCCCCGGGGAGCTGTTTTTT
CDR3: CASSPPGELFF

V: TRBV11-2
size: -
D: -
J: TRBJ2-3
DNA: TGTGCCAGCAGCTTAGGACAAGTCACAGATACGCAGTATTTT
CDR3: CASSLGQVTDTQYF

V: TRBV27
size: -
D: -
J: TRBJ2-7
DNA: TGTGCCAGCAGCCTCGGGGTGTTTTTCGAGCAGTACTTC
CDR3: CASSLGVFFEQYF

V: TRBV4-1
size: -
D: -
J: TRBJ2-3
DNA: TGCGCCAGCAGCCAAGGACCCCCCCAGGCCGATACGCAGTATTTT
CDR3: CASSQGPPQADTQYF

V: TRBV5-1
size: -
D: -
J: TRBJ2-7
DNA: TGCGCCAGCAGCTTGACGGAATCCTACGAGCAGTACTTC
CDR3: CASSLTESYEQYF

V: TRBV6-5
size: -
D: TRBD1
J: TRBJ1-2
DNA: TGTGCCAGCAGTTACACCGGGACAGCTGCCTATGGCTACACCTTC
CDR3: CASSYTGTAAYGYTF

V: TRBV28
size: -
D: -
J: TRBJ2-7
DNA: TGTGCCAGCAGTTTGTTCTCGGTACGGGCCTACGAGCAGTACTTC
CDR3: CASSLFSVRAYEQYF

V: TRBV19
size: -
D: -
J: TRBJ1-2
DNA: TGTGCCAGTAGTGGGGGCAGCCTGAGCTATGGCTACACCTTC
CDR3: CASSGGSLSYGYTF

V: TRBV11-2
size: -
D: -
J: TRBJ2-1
DNA: TGTGCCAGCAGCTTAGGGACCTTGTACTACAAATACAATGAGCAGTTCTTC
CDR3: CASSLGTLYYKYNEQFF

V: TRBV7-9
size: -
D: -
J: TRBJ2-7
DNA: TGTGCCAGCAGCGAGACATATTCTCCGCACGAGCAGTACTTC
CDR3: CASSETYSPHEQYF

V: TRBV7-6
size: -
D: -
J: TRBJ2-3
DNA: TGTGCCAGCAGCTTAGCCACAGATACGCAGTATTTT
CDR3: CASSLATDTQYF

V: TRBV7-2
size: -
D: -
J: TRBJ2-3
DNA: TGTGCCAGCAGCTTTCCCCCGGCAGATACGCAGTATTTT
CDR3: CASSFPPADTQYF

V: TRBV27
size: -
D: TRBD1
J: TRBJ1-2
DNA: TGTGCCAGCACCATGACAGGGTCAAACTATGGCTACACCTTC
CDR3: CASTMTGSNYGYTF

V: TRBV27
size: -
D: -
J: TRBJ1-2
DNA: TGTGCCAGCAGCTTTAAATGGGACCGAGGTGAGAAAGGCTACACCTTC
CDR3: CASSFKWDRGEKGYTF

V: TRBV15
size: -
D: TRBD1
J: TRBJ1-2
DNA: TGTGCCACCAGCAGAGCGCCGTCGCTCGGACAGGGGGCGGACTATGGCTACACCTTC
CDR3: CATSRAPSLGQGADYGYTF

V: TRBV4-3
size: -
D: -
J: TRBJ1-1
DNA: TGCGCCAGCAGCCAAGAAGGTGGGGGCACTGAAGCTTTCTTT
CDR3: CASSQEGGGTEAFF

V: TRBV2
size: few
D: -
J: TRBJ2-7
DNA: TGTGCCACCCATGCAATGGCGGAGCAGTACTTC
CDR3: CATHAMAEQYF

V: TRBV10-3
size: once
D: -
J: TRBJ2-3
DNA: TGTGCCATGACGGCCACTAGCACAGATACGCAGTATTTT
CDR3: CAMTATSTDTQYF

V: TRBV5-1
size: -
D: TRBD1
J: TRBJ2-7
DNA: TGCGCCAGCAGCTTGCCCCCGGGACAGGGGGCGAACTACGAGCAGTACTTC
CDR3: CASSLPPGQGANYEQYF

V: TRBV9
size: -
D: -
J: TRBJ2-7
DNA: TGTGCCAGCAGCGTAGAGGGGGACACCTACGAGCAGTACTTC
CDR3: CASSVEGDTYEQYF

V: TRBV7-9
size: -
D: -
J: TRBJ2-7
DNA: TGTGCCAGCAGCTTAGCGTCTAGCGACCACGAGCAGTACTTC
CDR3: CASSLASSDHEQYF

V: TRBV29-1
size: -
D: -
J: TRBJ2-7
DNA: TGCAGCGGAGGGGACACGTTCTACGAGCAGTACTTC
CDR3: CSGGDTFYEQYF

V: TRBV5-1
size: -
D: -
J: TRBJ2-7
DNA: TGCGCCAGCAGCTTGGTGGCGAGCTACGAGCAGTACTTC
CDR3: CASSLVASYEQYF

V: TRBV9
size: -
D: -
J: TRBJ2-1
DNA: TGTGCCAGCAGCGTAGACGGACCCGGCAACAATGAGCAGTTCTTC
CDR3: CASSVDGPGNNEQFF

V: TRBV9
size: -
D: -
J: TRBJ2-3
DNA: TGTGCCAGCAGCGTATACGGGGCGGATACGCAGTATTTT
CDR3: CASSVYGADTQYF

V: TRBV4-3
size: -
D: TRBD2
J: TRBJ2-3
DNA: TGCGCCAGCAGCCAAGATTGGGGAGGGGCAGAGGCAGATACGCAGTATTTT
CDR3: CASSQDWGGAEADTQYF

V: TRBV5-4
size: -
D: -
J: TRBJ2-7
DNA: TGTGCCAGCAGCTTGGACGAGTTGGACGAGCAGTACTTC
CDR3: CASSLDELDEQYF

V: TRBV4-3
size: once
D: TRBD2
J: TRBJ2-2
DNA: TGCGCCAGCAGCCAAGATCGCGCGGGAGTAGGCACCGGGGAGCTGTTTTTT
CDR3: CASSQDRAGVGTGELFF

V: TRBV7-9
size: once
D: TRBD1
J: TRBJ2-7
DNA: TGTGCCAGCAGCTCCGGGACAGGGGTCTGGGACGAGCAGTACTTC
CDR3: CASSSGTGVWDEQYF

V: TRBV9
size: few
D: -
J: TRBJ1-1
DNA: TGTGCCAGCAGCGCCCCAGACAGAAGCACTGAAGCTTTCTTT
CDR3: CASSAPDRSTEAFF

V: TRBV7-2
size: -
D: -
J: TRBJ2-1
DNA: TGTGCCAGCAGCTTAAGGAATGAGCAGTTCTTC
CDR3: CASSLRNEQFF

V: TRBV7-2
size: -
D: -
J: TRBJ1-5
DNA: TGTGCCAGCAGCTTACAGGGAAGCCAGCCCCAGCATTTT
CDR3: CASSLQGSQPQHF

V: TRBV9
size: -
D: -
J: TRBJ1-2
DNA: TGTGCCAGCAGCGTAGACGGTCCGGGACGACTTTACACCTTC
CDR3: CASSVDGPGRLYTF

V: TRBV4-3
size: -
D: -
J: TRBJ2-1
DNA: TGCGCCAGCAGCCAAGGGTACTATTGGACTAATGAGCAGTTCTTC
CDR3: CASSQGYYWTNEQFF

V: TRBV27
size: -
D: -
J: TRBJ2-7
DNA: TGTGCCAGCCGAGGGGGAGTCCCGTACGAGCAGTACTTC
CDR3: CASRGGVPYEQYF

V: TRBV7-9
size: once
D: TRBD1
J: TRBJ2-7
DNA: TGTGCCAGCAGCTCCGGACAGGGAGCGGACTACGAGCAGTACTTC
CDR3: CASSSGQGADYEQYF

V: TRBV4-1
size: -
D: -
J: TRBJ2-7
DNA: TGCGCCAGCAGCCAGTCGGGATTTACCTACGAGCAGTACTTC
CDR3: CASSQSGFTYEQYF

V: TRBV5-4
size: -
D: TRBD1
J: TRBJ2-7
DNA: TGTGCCAGCAGCTCGACAGGGACGGGGTACGAGCAGTACTTC
CDR3: CASSSTGTGYEQYF

V: TRBV5-6
size: -
D: TRBD2
J: TRBJ2-3
DNA: TGTGCCAGCCTTGGGGGACTACAACCAGATACGCAGTATTTT
CDR3: CASLGGLQPDTQYF

V: TRBV27
size: -
D: -
J: TRBJ2-7
DNA: TGTGCCAGCAGTCAACCCGGGTCCCCCTACGAGCAGTACTTC
CDR3: CASSQPGSPYEQYF

V: TRBV11-2
size: -
D: -
J: TRBJ2-7
DNA: TGTGCCAGCAGCTTACTCCACGAGCAGTACTTC
CDR3: CASSLLHEQYF

V: TRBV7-6
size: -
D: TRBD2
J: TRBJ2-5
DNA: TGTGCCAGCAGCTTTGCGGGAGGGCCCCAAGAGACCCAGTACTTC
CDR3: CASSFAGGPQETQYF

V: TRBV13
size: -
D: TRBD2
J: TRBJ2-1
DNA: TGTGCCAGCAGCCCCGGACTAGCGGGACTAAGCTCCTACAATGAGCAGTTCTTC
CDR3: CASSPGLAGLSSYNEQFF

V: TRBV5-4
size: -
D: TRBD1
J: TRBJ1-1
DNA: TGTGCCAGCAGCTTGGGAGTGACAGGGCGTTTCACTGAAGCTTTCTTT
CDR3: CASSLGVTGRFTEAFF

V: TRBV29-1
size: -
D: TRBD1
J: TRBJ2-7
DNA: TGCAGCGCCCGTTCAACGGACAGGGGGTACGAGCAGTACTTC
CDR3: CSARSTDRGYEQYF

V: TRBV29-1
size: -
D: -
J: TRBJ1-2
DNA: TGCAGCGTGACTGCCGATGGGGTCCGCACCTTC
CDR3: CSVTADGVRTF

V: TRBV15
size: -
D: -
J: TRBJ2-1
DNA: TGTGCCACCAGCAGAGATCGCCGGACCCTCAATGAGCAGTTCTTC
CDR3: CATSRDRRTLNEQFF